This T cell receptor (beta chain) was observed in a study of shared T cell receptors in the human thymus. Sequencing used immunoSEQ multiplex PCR; TCRdb keeps in-frame clones, though not all of them. This sample has hundreds of thousands of clones, with approximately 85% found just once. In germline, CDR1 is SGHRS, CDR2 YFSETQ. The CDR3 runs to 16 residues. The V gene end was trimmed by 5 bases and the J gene end by 1 base; junction bases not matched to a gene: 6. This sample also appeared in a second study, on human thymus T cells.

This sequence joins TRBV5-1 and TRBJ2-1; TRBD2 agrees at 10 bases. Sequenced sample: thymocytes. This TCR came from a girl less than two years old with a congenital heart defect. The CDR3 DNA reads TGCGCCAGCAGAGCGGGGGGGCCGGAGTCCTACAATGAGCAGTTCTTC. Protein sequence: CASRAGGPESYNEQFF.